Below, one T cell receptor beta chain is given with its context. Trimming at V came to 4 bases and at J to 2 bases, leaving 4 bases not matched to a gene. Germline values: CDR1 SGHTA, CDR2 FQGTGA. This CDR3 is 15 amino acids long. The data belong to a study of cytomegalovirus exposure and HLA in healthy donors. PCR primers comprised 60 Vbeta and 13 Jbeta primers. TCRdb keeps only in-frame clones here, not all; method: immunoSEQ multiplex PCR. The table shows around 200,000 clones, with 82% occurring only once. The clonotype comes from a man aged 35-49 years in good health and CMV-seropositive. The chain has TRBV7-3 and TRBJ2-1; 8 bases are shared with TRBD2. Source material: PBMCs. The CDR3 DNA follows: TGTGCCAGCAGCTCCACTAGCGGAGCCTACAATGAGCAGTTCTTC. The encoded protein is CASSSTSGAYNEQFF.